The 26 T cell receptor beta chains below come from one sample, sequenced in a study of cytomegalovirus exposure and HLA in healthy donors. This PCR relied on a set of 60 Vbeta primers and 13 Jbeta primers. Sequenced by immunoSEQ multiplex PCR; TCRdb stores in-frame clones only, minus some. The data hold approximately 160,000 clones, with over 70% observed a single time. Sequencing used PBMCs. The receptors here all came from a woman in her forties or fifties in good health and CMV-seropositive.

The V and J genes are TRBV19 and TRBJ1-1; D unresolved. The CDR3 runs to 11 residues. Trimming removed 10 bases from V and 1 base from J, with 7 bases in between. CDR1 LNHDA and CDR2 SQIVND come from the germline V gene (reference sequence). CDR3 coding DNA: TGTGCCACTCGGAGGAACACTGAAGCTTTCTTT. It specifies CATRRNTEAFF. The full variable domain, in which reference TRBV19 and TRBJ1-1 provide the parts outside the CDR3, is DGGITQSPKYLFRKEGQNVTLSCEQNLNHDAMYWYRQDPGQGLRLIYYSQIVNDFQKGDIAEGYSVSREKKESFPLTVTSAQKNPTAFYLCATRRNTEAFFGQGTRLTVV.

The rearrangement links TRBV7-8 to TRBJ2-7, with 15 bases matching TRBD2. With V trimmed by 5 bases and J by 4 bases, 6 bases remained unmatched. CDR1 is SGHVS, CDR2 FQNEAQ, per germline. The CDR3 sequence is 16 residues long. CDR3 DNA sequence: TGTGCCAGCAGCACCTCCGGGACTAGCGGGAGGTACGAGCAGTACTTC. It yields the protein CASSTSGTSGRYEQYF.

The rearrangement uses TRBV5-1 and TRBJ2-7; D unclear. The CDR3 totals 12 residues. Per germline, CDR1 SGHRS and CDR2 YFSETQ. V gave up 8 bases and J gave up 6 bases, with 15 bases separating them. The CDR3 is CASRVEVGEQYF. The CDR3, as DNA: TGCGCCAGTCGGGTCGAAGTGGGCGAGCAGTACTTC.

The rearrangement links TRBV19 to TRBJ1-2; D remains unclear. CDR1 and CDR2 (germline): LNHDA, SQIVND (reference sequence). Trimming took 7 bases from V and 0 from J, leaving 9 bases between them. The CDR3 extends over 13 amino acids. The CDR3 is CASKRSTNYGYTF. CDR3 sequence (DNA): TGTGCCAGTAAACGATCTACTAACTATGGCTACACCTTC.

V gene TRBV18 combines with J gene TRBJ2-3; 9 bases are a match to TRBD2. Trimming cost V 2 bases and J 0 bases; bases outside gene matches: 3. This CDR3 comprises 16 residues. Germline lookup yields CDR1 KGHSH and CDR2 LQKENI. CDR3 sequence (DNA): TGTGCCAGCTCACCAGGACTAGCGCTTAGCACAGATACGCAGTATTTT. This codes for CASSPGLALSTDTQYF. Filled out from reference TRBV18 and TRBJ2-3, the complete variable domain reads NAGVMQNPRHLVRRRGQEARLRCSPMKGHSHVYWYRQLPEEGLKFMVYLQKENIIDESGMPKERFSAEFPKEGPSILRIQQVVRGDSAAYFCASSPGLALSTDTQYFGPGTRLTVL.

This clone was counted between two and nine times. J is TRBJ1-2 and V is TRBV29-1, with D possibly TRBD1 on 5 matching bases. V dropped 1 base and J dropped 6 bases, with 15 bases sitting between them. Germline assignment: CDR1 SQVTM and CDR2 ANQGSEA. CDR3 size: 14 residues. CDR3 bases: TGCAGCGTTGAAGGAAGGGGTCCAGGGAATGGCTACACCTTC. This gives the protein CSVEGRGPGNGYTF.

V gene TRBV28 combines with J gene TRBJ2-5, with D possibly TRBD2 on 6 matching bases. The V end lost 4 bases, the J end lost 5 bases, and 17 bases lay between the germline ends. The CDR3 has 15 amino acids. Germline loops: CDR1 MDHEN, CDR2 SYDVKM. Written as DNA, the CDR3 is TGTGCCAGCAGTTCCCCCCGAGGGAGCGGGGAGACCCAGTACTTC. Translated: CASSSPRGSGETQYF.

A few counts support this clone. V usage is TRBV7-3 and J usage is TRBJ2-3; no firm D call. Germline V gene lookup returns CDR1 SGHTA and CDR2 FQGTGA. The CDR3 is made up of 13 amino acids. The V end was cut by 5 bases, the J end by 0 bases, with 6 bases between. The CDR3 reads CASSPYSTDTQYF. In nucleotides, the CDR3 is TGTGCCAGCAGCCCCTACAGCACAGATACGCAGTATTTT.

This sequence joins TRBV19 and TRBJ2-1; the D gene is possibly TRBD1 (6 bases). CDR1 LNHDA and CDR2 SQIVND come from the germline V gene (reference sequence). This CDR3 region has 14 residues. Trimming removed 0 bases at V and 11 bases at J, with 14 bases between. DNA of the CDR3: TGTGCCAGTAGTATAGAAGGGCCGACAGGCAAGCAGTTCTTC. Protein sequence: CASSIEGPTGKQFF.

This chain uses TRBV29-1 with TRBJ1-1, with 9 bases identical to TRBD1. The length of the CDR3 is 14 residues. V lost 6 bases, J lost 3 bases, and 8 bases stayed unmatched. Per germline, CDR1 SQVTM and CDR2 ANQGSEA. In DNA form, the CDR3 reads TGCAGCGTCGCTAACAGGGGGCGGGACACTGAAGCTTTCTTT. It translates to CSVANRGRDTEAFF.

The chain carries TRBV27 and TRBJ1-1, with 7 bases aligning to TRBD1. The CDR3 has 13 residues. Trimming removed 10 bases from V and 1 base from J; junction bases left unmatched: 6. CDR1 MNHEY and CDR2 SMNVEV come from the germline V gene (reference sequence). Here the CDR3 reads CATSRQGNTEAFF. The CDR3 coding sequence is TGTGCCACATCCCGACAGGGGAACACTGAAGCTTTCTTT.

The gene calls are TRBV28 and TRBJ2-1; D is ambiguous. Germline CDR1 and CDR2: MDHEN and SYDVKM. Between the trimmed V and J ends, which lost 3 bases and 0 bases, there was a span of 12 bases. This CDR3 is built from 16 residues. CDR3 region: CASSFVVVSSYNEQFF. The CDR3, as DNA: TGTGCCAGCAGTTTTGTGGTCGTCAGCTCCTACAATGAGCAGTTCTTC.

V and J are TRBV5-1 and TRBJ2-1, with TRBD1 matching 7 bases. This CDR3 is 16 amino acids long. Germline V gene sequence: CDR1 SGHRS, CDR2 YFSETQ. The trim removed 0 bases at V and 2 bases at J, leaving 5 bases unmatched. In DNA form, the CDR3 reads TGCGCCAGCAGCTTGGGGGCAGGGGGTACCTACAATGAGCAGTTCTTC. Translating gives CASSLGAGGTYNEQFF.

The chain recombines TRBV19 with TRBJ2-5; TRBD1 agrees at 8 bases. Unmatched junction bases numbered 9, after V lost 0 bases and J lost 0 bases. The CDR3 loop spans 18 amino acids. Germline loops: CDR1 LNHDA, CDR2 SQIVND (reference sequence). The CDR3 bases are TGTGCCAGTAGTATAGATCAGGAGACGACAGGGGACCAAGAGACCCAGTACTTC. Its protein is CASSIDQETTGDQETQYF.

The chain employs TRBV7-8 and TRBJ1-2; perhaps TRBD1 as D (5 bases). CDR3 length: 15 residues. V was clipped by 1 base and J by 3 bases, with 12 bases between them. Germline-derived CDR1 and CDR2 are SGHVS and FQNEAQ. In DNA, the CDR3 is TGTGCCAGCAGCTTAGGGCAGACAGAGGACTATGGCTACACCTTC. It yields the protein CASSLGQTEDYGYTF.

The chain employs TRBV29-1 and TRBJ1-1; 9 nucleotides agree with TRBD1. After removal of 0 bases from V and 5 bases from J, the junction contained 4 bases not matched to a gene. Germline V gene data show CDR1 as SQVTM and CDR2 as ANQGSEA. This CDR3 comprises 14 residues. Here the CDR3 reads CSVEEGQGRTEAFF. CDR3 coding DNA: TGCAGCGTTGAAGAGGGACAGGGTAGGACTGAAGCTTTCTTT.

The V gene is TRBV27, the J gene TRBJ1-1; 7 positions match TRBD1. The germline CDR1 and CDR2 sequences are MNHEY and SMNVEV (reference sequence). The trim removed 6 bases at V and 5 bases at J, leaving 9 bases unmatched. This CDR3 contains 14 residues. The CDR3 spells CASRRTGVGTEAFF. CDR3 DNA sequence: TGTGCCAGCAGACGCACAGGGGTAGGAACTGAAGCTTTCTTT.

The rearrangement links TRBV7-2 to TRBJ2-2; 7 bases line up with TRBD2. CDR3 length: 17 residues. The V gene's germline CDR1 is SGHTA and CDR2 FQGNSA. Trimming took 7 bases from V and 3 from J; bases not matched to a gene: 14. Here the CDR3 DNA reads TGTGCCAGCACCAACGATCCGCAGGGACTACACACCGGGGAGCTGTTTTTT. Translation: CASTNDPQGLHTGELFF.

The chain combines TRBV11-3 with TRBJ2-7; TRBD2 might be the D (6 bases). This CDR3 comprises 15 residues. V was cut by 0 bases and J by 3 bases, with 12 bases left in between. The V gene's germline CDR1 is SGHNT and CDR2 YENEEA. CDR3 amino acids: CASSLERGAVYEQYF. DNA for the CDR3: TGTGCCAGCAGCTTAGAGCGCGGGGCCGTCTACGAGCAGTACTTC.

J is TRBJ1-3 and V is TRBV28; D remains ambiguous. CDR1 is MDHEN and CDR2 is SYDVKM in the germline V gene. The CDR3 totals 19 residues. The V gene lost 11 bases and the J gene lost 0 bases, with 29 bases spanning the gap. The CDR3 sequence is CARTPTETVPFHSGNTIYF. The CDR3 DNA sequence: TGTGCCCGTACCCCGACGGAGACTGTTCCCTTTCACTCTGGAAACACCATATATTTT.

This chain connects TRBV2 to TRBJ2-5; the match to TRBD1 covers 10 bases. Germline CDR1 and CDR2: SNHLY and FYNNEI. The length of the CDR3 is 14 residues. CDR3: CARGQGGGGETQYF. The CDR3 DNA reads as TGTGCAAGAGGACAGGGGGGTGGGGGGGAGACCCAGTACTTC.

This clone has just a few counts. The CDR3 bases are TGTGCCATCAGTGAGGGGGGGGTTGAAGGGGCCTCCTACAATGAGCAGTTCTTC. Residues: CAISEGGVEGASYNEQFF. The V and J genes are TRBV10-3 and TRBJ2-1; 7 nucleotides match TRBD2. CDR1 is ENHRY, CDR2 SYGVKD, per germline. The CDR3 is made up of 18 amino acids. V lost 2 bases and J lost 0; bases outside the gene matches: 10.

This clone was found once. The chain combines TRBV6-5 with TRBJ2-3, with TRBD2 as a possible D gene (6 bases). Germline V lookup: CDR1 MNHEY, CDR2 SVGAGI. The CDR3 sequence is 16 residues long. The V end lost 4 bases, the J end lost 2 bases, and 16 bases lay between the germline ends. DNA of the CDR3: TGTGCCAGCAGTTGGGGCGGTCCGGGGGTCACAGATACGCAGTATTTT. Translation gives CASSWGGPGVTDTQYF.

Of note for this clone: Other DNA sequences in this sample translate to the same CDR3. The V and J genes are TRBV4-2 and TRBJ2-3; TRBD2 aligns across 7 bases. The germline gives CDR1 LGHNA, CDR2 YNFKEQ. V lost 0 bases, J lost 2 bases, and 17 bases stayed unmatched. The CDR3 contains 20 residues. CDR3 protein: CASSQDTPLRRGTNTDTQYF. CDR3 bases: TGTGCCAGCAGCCAAGATACACCCCTCCGCCGTGGGACTAACACAGATACGCAGTATTTT.

The chain recombines TRBV7-9 with TRBJ2-1, with 7 bases identical to TRBD2. From germline, CDR1 is SEHNR and CDR2 FQNEAQ (reference sequence). This CDR3 contains 16 residues. After removal of 5 bases from V and 5 bases from J, the junction contained 12 bases not matched to a gene. The CDR3 spells CASSHRSGTNDNEQFF. The CDR3, as DNA: TGTGCCAGCAGCCACCGCTCCGGGACTAACGACAATGAGCAGTTCTTC.

This clone appeared a single time. The CDR3 sequence is CASSRTDRAGVSPLHF. CDR3 nucleotides: TGTGCCAGTAGCCGGACCGACAGGGCTGGAGTTTCACCCCTCCACTTT. J is TRBJ1-6 and V is TRBV19; 7 bases align to TRBD1. After removal of 6 bases from V and 9 bases from J, the junction contained 14 bases not matched to a gene. The CDR3 loop spans 16 amino acids. Germline assignment: CDR1 LNHDA and CDR2 SQIVND (reference sequence).